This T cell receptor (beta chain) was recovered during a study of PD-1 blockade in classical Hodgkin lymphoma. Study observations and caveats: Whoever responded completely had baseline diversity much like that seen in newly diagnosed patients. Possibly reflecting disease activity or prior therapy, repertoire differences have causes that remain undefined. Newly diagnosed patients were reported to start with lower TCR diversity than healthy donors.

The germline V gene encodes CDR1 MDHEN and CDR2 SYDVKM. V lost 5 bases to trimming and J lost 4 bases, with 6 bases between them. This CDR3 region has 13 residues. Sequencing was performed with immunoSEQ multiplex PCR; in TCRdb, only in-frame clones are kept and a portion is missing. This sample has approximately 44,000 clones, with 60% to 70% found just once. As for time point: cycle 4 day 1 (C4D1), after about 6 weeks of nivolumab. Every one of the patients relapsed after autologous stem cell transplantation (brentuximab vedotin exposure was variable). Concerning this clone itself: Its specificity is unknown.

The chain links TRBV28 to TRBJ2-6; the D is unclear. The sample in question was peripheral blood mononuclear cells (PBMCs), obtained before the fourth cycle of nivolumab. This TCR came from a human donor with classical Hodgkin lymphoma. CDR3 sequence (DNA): TGTGCCAGCAGTCGCCCGGGGGCCAACGTCCTGACTTTC. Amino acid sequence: CASSRPGANVLTF.